This T cell receptor (beta chain) was profiled in a study of CD8 T cells in ankylosing spondylitis. Germline CDR1 and CDR2: SGHAT and FQDESV (reference sequence). The CDR3 spans 15 residues. Trimming removed 5 bases from V and 7 bases from J; junction bases left unmatched: 5. TCRdb independently ran MiXCR on the 5' RACE reads; one entry per CDR3 protein. This table holds 200,000 to 300,000 distinct CDR3 sequences, under 35% found once. To note about this clonotype: No antigen is known for it.

Study results and caveats: Seemingly distinctive of ankylosing spondylitis blood was a TCR beta motif formed by eight highly homologous variants.

The TCR was taken from a male donor with ankylosing spondylitis or in good health (not recorded which). This chain joins TRBV11-1 and TRBJ2-1, with TRBD2 matching over 13 bases. The sample was blood, either unsorted or a sorted T cell fraction (not recorded which). CDR3 sequence: CASSPRLAGGNEQFF. The CDR3 DNA sequence: TGTGCCAGCAGCCCTCGACTAGCGGGGGGTAATGAGCAGTTCTTC.